These 29 T cell receptor beta chains were all obtained from the same sample, sequenced in a study of blood T cell repertoires in COVID-19. Generated by immunoSEQ multiplex PCR, the TCRdb table keeps only in-frame clones and is missing some. The repertoire holds approximately 97,000 clones, over 70% seen once, with around 4.5% in the top ten. Specimen: peripheral blood. The source of these receptors is a man between 60 and 70 years old with acute or convalescent COVID-19.

The chain recombines TRBV21-1 with TRBJ1-5; the D segment call TRBD1 is taken from the table without a DNA check. TRBV21-1 is recorded as a pseudogene. This CDR3 spans 21 amino acids. The CDR3 loop is CASSGDSRRIQGGYSNQPQHF. The CDR3 DNA follows: TGTGCCAGCAGCGGTGATTCCCGCAGAATACAGGGGGGCTATAGCAATCAGCCCCAGCATTTT.

Remarks on this clone: The junction shows a germline mismatch at one end, possibly a read error. The genes are TRBV5-1 and TRBJ2-7; the match to TRBD1 covers 10 bases. The CDR3 runs to 13 residues. CDR1 and CDR2 from the germline V gene are SGHRS and YFSETQ. CDR3 in DNA: TGCGCCAGCAGCTCACTGAGGGACAGGGGTGAGCACTTC. Its protein product is CASSSLRDRGEHF. Together with reference TRBV5-1 and TRBJ2-7, the CDR3 gives the full variable domain: KAGVTQTPRYLIKTRGQQVTLSCSPISGHRSVSWYQQTPGQGLQFLFEYFSETQRNKGNFPGRFSGRQFSNSRSEMNVSTLELGDSALYLCASSSLRDRGEHFGPGTRLTVT.

The chain is built from TRBV18 and TRBJ2-7, with 11 bases aligning to TRBD1. Germline V gives CDR1 KGHSH, CDR2 LQKENI. The CDR3 consists of 15 residues. Trimming cost V 4 bases and J 1 base; bases outside gene matches: 3. CDR3: CASSQDRGPSYEQYF. Here the CDR3 DNA reads TGTGCCAGCTCACAGGACAGGGGGCCATCCTACGAGCAGTACTTC.

The rearrangement uses TRBV2 and TRBJ1-5; 11 bases agree with TRBD1. The germline V gene encodes CDR1 SNHLY and CDR2 FYNNEI. The CDR3 has 16 amino acids. J lost 0 bases, V lost 6 bases, and 4 bases had no gene match. CDR3 in DNA: TGTGCCAGCAGCGGGACAGGGGGACTTAGCAATCAGCCCCAGCATTTT. Encoded protein: CASSGTGGLSNQPQHF.

The gene calls are TRBV9 and TRBJ2-2, with a weak D call TRBD2 (5 bases). Per germline, CDR1 SGDLS and CDR2 YYNGEE. The CDR3 length is 15 residues. Between the trimmed V and J ends, which lost 0 bases and 5 bases, there was a span of 11 bases. The CDR3 coding sequence is TGTGCCAGCAGCGTAGGGATTGGGGAGACCGGGGAGCTGTTTTTT. As protein: CASSVGIGETGELFF.

The chain uses TRBV4-1 and TRBJ1-4; D unclear. The V gene lost 3 bases and the J gene lost 1 base, with 12 bases spanning the gap. Germline V gene sequence: CDR1 MGHRA, CDR2 YSYEKL. The CDR3 contains 16 residues. This CDR3 reads CASSQGIELTNEKLFF. CDR3 nucleotide sequence: TGCGCCAGCAGCCAGGGCATTGAATTAACTAATGAAAAACTGTTTTTT.

J is TRBJ1-1 and V is TRBV29-1, with D possibly being TRBD1 (5 bases). The CDR3 is made up of 12 amino acids. Germline CDR1 and CDR2: SQVTM and ANQGSEA. The germline V and J ends were trimmed by 7 bases and 0 bases, with 9 bases remaining between them. CDR3 amino acids: CSGGRLNTEAFF. The DNA for the CDR3 is TGCAGCGGGGGACGGTTGAACACTGAAGCTTTCTTT.

The chain recombines TRBV27 with TRBJ2-7; 7 bases are shared with TRBD1. V was pared by 3 bases and J by 3 bases, with 8 bases of the junction left unmatched. The CDR3 length is 15 residues. The germline V gene encodes CDR1 MNHEY and CDR2 SMNVEV (reference sequence). CDR3 residues: CASSFATGNSYEQYF. CDR3 DNA: TGTGCCAGCAGTTTCGCGACAGGGAACAGCTACGAGCAGTACTTC.

The rearrangement uses TRBV5-6 and TRBJ1-1; possibly TRBD1 for D (5 bases). Germline V gene lookup returns CDR1 SGHDT and CDR2 YYEEEE. The V gene lost 2 bases and the J gene lost 1 base, with 15 bases spanning the gap. The CDR3 covers 16 residues. DNA for the CDR3: TGTGCCAGCAGCTTAGGGAGGGGACGGACGAACACTGAAGCTTTCTTT. It encodes CASSLGRGRTNTEAFF.

The chain has TRBV2 and TRBJ2-5, with D perhaps TRBD2 (6 bases). The V end lost 4 bases, the J end lost 1 base, and 10 bases lay between the germline ends. The CDR3 has 14 amino acids. Germline loops: CDR1 SNHLY, CDR2 FYNNEI. CDR3 sequence: CASSARAGQETQYF. The DNA for the CDR3 is TGTGCCAGCAGTGCCCGAGCGGGCCAAGAGACCCAGTACTTC.

The chain employs TRBV5-4 and TRBJ2-7, with 7 bases identical to TRBD2. Trimming removed 4 bases from V and 9 bases from J; junction bases left unmatched: 13. Per germline, CDR1 SGHNT and CDR2 YYREEE (reference sequence). CDR3 length: 14 residues. The CDR3: CASSRAGALAGQYF. Here the CDR3 DNA reads TGTGCCAGCAGCCGCGCGGGAGCCCTCGCGGGGCAGTACTTC.

The chain joins TRBV7-8 to TRBJ1-1; tentative D call: TRBD1 (5 bases). Germline CDR1 and CDR2: SGHVS and FQNEAQ. The CDR3 is 14 residues long. Trimming left V 2 bases short and J 5 bases short, with 12 bases between. This chain's CDR3 is CASSLSDRRTEAFF. The CDR3 DNA reads TGTGCCAGCAGCTTATCAGACAGACGGACTGAAGCTTTCTTT.

This clone has just one count. The V and J genes are TRBV28 and TRBJ1-3; D is perhaps TRBD1 (5 bases). Germline V gene lookup returns CDR1 MDHEN and CDR2 SYDVKM. The CDR3 contains 13 residues. The V and J ends lost 6 bases and 2 bases respectively, with 8 bases between them. The CDR3 bases are TGTGCCAGCAGGGAGACAGCTGGAAACACCATATATTTT. This translates into CASRETAGNTIYF.

The table lists this clone with a count of one. The chain has TRBV28 and TRBJ2-7; TRBD1 matches 9 bases. From germline, CDR1 is MDHEN and CDR2 SYDVKM. J lost 6 bases, V lost 4 bases, and 10 bases had no gene match. This CDR3 spans 15 amino acids. The CDR3 nucleotides are TGTGCCAGCAGTTGGACGCCGGGACAGGGTGGCGAGCAGTACTTC. Translated: CASSWTPGQGGEQYF.

The chain recombines TRBV5-6 with TRBJ2-5; D may be TRBD2 (6 bases). Per germline, CDR1 SGHDT and CDR2 YYEEEE. The CDR3 runs 14 residues. V lost 6 bases, J lost 0 bases, and 12 bases lay in between. The CDR3 reads CASTRGTDQETQYF. The CDR3 DNA reads as TGTGCCAGCACCCGGGGGACGGACCAAGAGACCCAGTACTTC.

The rearrangement uses TRBV19 and TRBJ1-6; tentative D call: TRBD1 (5 bases). The ends were cut back, 8 bases at V and 8 bases at J, with 10 bases in the middle. CDR3 length: 12 residues. Germline V lookup: CDR1 LNHDA, CDR2 SQIVND (reference sequence). CDR3 coding DNA: TGTGCCAGTGGGCCGGGGGATTCACCCCTCCACTTT. Translated: CASGPGDSPLHF.

This chain links TRBV28 with TRBJ1-1; D may be TRBD1 (5 bases). The CDR3 covers 12 residues. Germline CDR1 MDHEN, CDR2 SYDVKM. V was trimmed by 3 bases and J by 5 bases, leaving 7 bases between them. The CDR3 region is CASSFRGTEAFF. As DNA, the CDR3 is TGTGCCAGCAGTTTTCGGGGGACTGAAGCTTTCTTT.

CDR3 amino acids: CASSLAVLAGDFGANVLTF. The CDR3 DNA reads as TGTGCCAGCAGCTTGGCCGTTCTAGCGGGAGATTTTGGGGCCAACGTCCTGACTTTC. The chain recombines TRBV5-8 with TRBJ2-6; the match to TRBD2 covers 10 bases. There are 19 residues in the CDR3. J gave up 3 bases and V 0 bases, and 9 bases lay outside the gene matches. Per germline, CDR1 SGHTS and CDR2 YDEGEE.

The gene calls are TRBV9 and TRBJ2-1, with 8 bases fitting TRBD2. Germline V lookup: CDR1 SGDLS, CDR2 YYNGEE. V was clipped by 0 bases and J by 7 bases; unmatched bases: 3. CDR3 length: 14 residues. CDR3 protein: CASSVGPGGNEQFF. The CDR3 region has the DNA TGTGCCAGCAGCGTAGGGCCGGGAGGGAATGAGCAGTTCTTC.

This chain uses TRBV28 with TRBJ1-2, with no clear D. From germline, CDR1 is MDHEN and CDR2 SYDVKM. There are 15 residues in the CDR3. Trimming removed 4 bases at V and 4 bases at J, with 16 bases between. The CDR3 nucleotides read TGTGCCAGCAGTTCCCTAGGAACAAGATTCTATGGCTACACCTTC. This sequence encodes CASSSLGTRFYGYTF.

The rearrangement links TRBV30 to TRBJ1-1; D is ambiguous. The germline gives CDR1 GTSNPN, CDR2 SVGIG (reference sequence). The CDR3 spans 13 residues. Trimming took off 2 bases at V and 4 bases at J, with 11 bases between the two ends. CDR3 in amino acids: CAWSLVLGTEAFF. The CDR3 coding sequence is TGTGCCTGGAGTCTAGTGCTCGGCACTGAAGCTTTCTTT.

The chain has TRBV5-1 and TRBJ2-6; a weak D match, TRBD2 (6 bases). The CDR3 runs to 16 residues. CDR1 is SGHRS and CDR2 is YFSETQ in the germline V gene. Trimming took 0 bases from V and 2 from J, leaving 9 bases between them. DNA for the CDR3: TGCGCCAGCAGCTTGGTATCGGGAGCTGGGGCCAACGTCCTGACTTTC. It is translated as CASSLVSGAGANVLTF.

The chain couples TRBV9 to TRBJ2-3; the match to TRBD1 covers 11 bases. J was trimmed by 10 bases and V by 0 bases; bases with no gene match: 10. The CDR3 extends over 16 amino acids. Germline lookup yields CDR1 SGDLS and CDR2 YYNGEE. The DNA for the CDR3 is TGTGCCAGCAGCGTAGAAGCGGGACAGGGGGGTTTTTCGCAGTATTTT. Translated, it gives CASSVEAGQGGFSQYF.

A remark on this clone: One end of the junction is discordant with germline, which a read error may explain. The chain has TRBV13 and TRBJ1-2; D possibly corresponds to TRBD1 (6 bases). Germline lookup yields CDR1 PRHDT and CDR2 FYEKMQ (reference sequence). The CDR3 totals 15 residues. This chain's CDR3 is CASTLQGTFSQGYTF. The CDR3 DNA is TGTGCCAGCACCTTACAGGGAACCTTCTCTCAAGGCTACACCTTC.

The V gene is TRBV10-3, the J gene TRBJ1-6; 11 positions agree with TRBD1. With V trimmed by 1 base and J by 5 bases, 4 bases remained unmatched. This CDR3 has 17 residues. Germline CDR1 ENHRY, CDR2 SYGVKD. The CDR3 nucleotides read TGTGCCATCAGTGAGTTCGGACAGGGGGCGAATAATTCACCCCTCCACTTT. This codes for CAISEFGQGANNSPLHF.

The chain joins TRBV12-3 or TRBV12-4 to TRBJ1-2, with no clear D. The V end was cut by 6 bases, the J end by 3 bases, with 11 bases between. The CDR3 consists of 13 residues. CDR3 in DNA: TGTGCCAGCAGCTGGCGGGGTGACTATGGCTACACCTTC. This gives the protein CASSWRGDYGYTF.

To note about this clone: Within the sample, other DNA sequences also encode this same CDR3. This chain uses TRBV7-2 with TRBJ1-1; D gene uncertain. V dropped 3 bases and J dropped 0 bases, with 5 bases sitting between them. Germline assignment: CDR1 SGHTA and CDR2 FQGNSA. This CDR3 region has 13 residues. The DNA for the CDR3 is TGTGCCAGCAGCTTGAGCGTGAACACTGAAGCTTTCTTT. Its protein product is CASSLSVNTEAFF. Variable domain in full (rest from reference TRBV7-2 and TRBJ1-1): GAGVSQSPSNKVTEKGKDVELRCDPISGHTALYWYRQSLGQGLEFLIYFQGNSAPDKSGLPSDRFSAERTGGSVSTLTIQRTQQEDSAVYLCASSLSVNTEAFFGQGTRLTVV.

Worth noting for this clone: One end of the junction does not line up with germline, which may come from a read error. The chain carries TRBV7-2 and TRBJ2-5; 10 bases agree with TRBD2. Germline CDR1 SGHTA, CDR2 FQGNSA. CDR3 size: 14 residues. The CDR3 bases are TGTGCCAGCAGCCTTTCCAGCCCGGGACTAGCGACCCACTTC. Amino acids: CASSLSSPGLATHF.

This chain connects TRBV6-2 or TRBV6-3 to TRBJ2-5, with 9 bases aligning to TRBD1. Losses at the gene ends were 0 bases for V and 4 bases for J; bases not matched to a gene: 6. The CDR3 runs 16 residues. Germline values: CDR1 MNHEY, CDR2 SVGEGT. DNA of the CDR3: TGTGCCAGCAGTTACTCCCCGGGACAGGGCAGAGAGACCCAGTACTTC. As protein: CASSYSPGQGRETQYF.